This T cell receptor beta chain appears in the sequencing data of a study of T-cell memory formation after mild COVID-19. The sample holds a few counts of this clonotype. MiXCR, applied by TCRdb to the 5' RACE reads, yields one record per CDR3 protein. The data contain 300,000 to 400,000 distinct CDR3 sequences, 20% to 25% of them singletons. This CDR3 has 16 residues. Per germline, CDR1 SEHNR and CDR2 FQNEAQ (reference sequence). After removal of 5 bases from V and 7 bases from J, the junction contained 15 bases not matched to a gene. The sample comprised PBMCs or a T cell subset sorted from them (not recorded which). The V call is TRBV7-9, the J call TRBJ2-5, with 8 bases lining up with TRBD2. This clonotype was obtained from an adult woman who had mild COVID-19 (a few samples of this study predate the infection). Cell type and time point are not known. In DNA form, the CDR3 reads TGTGCCAGCAGCGCGGACCCGGGACTAGATGTGGGGACCCAGTACTTC. Protein product: CASSADPGLDVGTQYF.